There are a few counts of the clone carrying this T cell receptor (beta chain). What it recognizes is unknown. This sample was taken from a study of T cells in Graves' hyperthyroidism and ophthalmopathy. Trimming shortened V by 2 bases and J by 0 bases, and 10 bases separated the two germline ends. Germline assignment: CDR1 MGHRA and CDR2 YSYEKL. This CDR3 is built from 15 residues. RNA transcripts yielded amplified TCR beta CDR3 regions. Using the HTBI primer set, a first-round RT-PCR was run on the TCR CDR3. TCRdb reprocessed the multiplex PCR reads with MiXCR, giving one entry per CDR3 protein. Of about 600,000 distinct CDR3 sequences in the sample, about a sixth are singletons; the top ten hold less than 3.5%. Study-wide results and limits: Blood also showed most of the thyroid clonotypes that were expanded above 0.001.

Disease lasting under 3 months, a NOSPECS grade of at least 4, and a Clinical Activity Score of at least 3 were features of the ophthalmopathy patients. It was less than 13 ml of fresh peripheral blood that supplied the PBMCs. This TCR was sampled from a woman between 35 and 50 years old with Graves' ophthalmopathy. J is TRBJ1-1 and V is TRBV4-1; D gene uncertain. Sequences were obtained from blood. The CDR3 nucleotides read TGCGCCAGCAGCCAAAGGGAGGGTATGAACACTGAAGCTTTCTTT. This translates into CASSQREGMNTEAFF.